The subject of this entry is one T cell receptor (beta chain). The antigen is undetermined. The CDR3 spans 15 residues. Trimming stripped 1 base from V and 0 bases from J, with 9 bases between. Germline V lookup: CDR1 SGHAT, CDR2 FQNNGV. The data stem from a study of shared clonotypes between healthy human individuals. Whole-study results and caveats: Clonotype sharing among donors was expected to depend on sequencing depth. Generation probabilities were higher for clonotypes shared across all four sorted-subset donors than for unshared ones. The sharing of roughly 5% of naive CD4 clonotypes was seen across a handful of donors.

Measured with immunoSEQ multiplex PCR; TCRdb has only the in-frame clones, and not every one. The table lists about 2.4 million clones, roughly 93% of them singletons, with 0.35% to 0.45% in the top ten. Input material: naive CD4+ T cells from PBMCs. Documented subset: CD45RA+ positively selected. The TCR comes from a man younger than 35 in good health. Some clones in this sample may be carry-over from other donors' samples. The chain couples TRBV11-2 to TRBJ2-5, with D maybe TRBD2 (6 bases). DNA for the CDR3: TGTGCCAGCAGCTTAGTTGGGGAGGACCAAGAGACCCAGTACTTC. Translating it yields CASSLVGEDQETQYF.